This TCR beta chain was observed in a study of shared clonotypes between healthy human individuals. Every donor, a Caucasian adult, lived in Nashville, Tennessee. Unsorted material relied on tens of millions of PBMCs as the source of genomic DNA. Per germline, CDR1 MRHNA and CDR2 SNTAGT. V lost 2 bases and J 6 bases, leaving 15 bases between the germline ends. This CDR3 region has 15 residues. The unsorted PBMC sample used ten immunoSEQ deep assay plates. How the authors handled the data: ImmunoSEQ gave junction-only sequences without quality scores, so filtering differed. Profiled with immunoSEQ multiplex PCR; TCRdb holds only in-frame clones, not every one. The DNA was the basis for D and trimming; V, J and clone size are from that table. The sample includes about 480,000 clones, more than 65% of them seen just once. The table lists this clone with a count of one.

Sequencing was done on a sample of PBMCs. The chain uses TRBV6-4 and TRBJ2-3, with a tentative D call TRBD2 (6 bases). The source is a woman between 40 and 50 years old in good health. Some clones in this sample may be carry-over from other donors' samples. CDR3 amino acids: CASSDVAGSGDTQYF. Written as DNA, the CDR3 is TGTGCCAGCAGTGACGTGGCGGGAAGTGGGGATACGCAGTATTTT.